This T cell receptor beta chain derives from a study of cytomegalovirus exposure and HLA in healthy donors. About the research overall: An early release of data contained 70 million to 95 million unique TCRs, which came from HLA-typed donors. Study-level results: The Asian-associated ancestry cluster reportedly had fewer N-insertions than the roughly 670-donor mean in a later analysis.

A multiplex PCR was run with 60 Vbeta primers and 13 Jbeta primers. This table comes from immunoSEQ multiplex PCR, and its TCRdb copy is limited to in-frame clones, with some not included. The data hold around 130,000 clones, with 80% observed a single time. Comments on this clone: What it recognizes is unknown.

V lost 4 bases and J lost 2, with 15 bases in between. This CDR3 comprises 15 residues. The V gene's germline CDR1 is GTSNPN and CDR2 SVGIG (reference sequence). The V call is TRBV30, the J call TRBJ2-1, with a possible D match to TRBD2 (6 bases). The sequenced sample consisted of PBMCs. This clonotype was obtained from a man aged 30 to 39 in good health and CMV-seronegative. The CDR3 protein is CAWNLGTSAYNEQFF. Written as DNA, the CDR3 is TGTGCCTGGAATCTAGGGACTTCCGCCTACAATGAGCAGTTCTTC.